A selection of T cell receptor beta chains follows, all from one sample in a study of blood T cell repertoires in COVID-19. Using immunoSEQ multiplex PCR, the repertoire was profiled, and TCRdb retains in-frame clones only, with some absent. Of over 450,000 clones listed, roughly 89% were seen once; the top ten hold roughly 0.84%. Material for sequencing was peripheral blood. All receptors derive from a young man with COVID-19, enrolled during active disease. CDR3s include the opening cysteine and the closing phenylalanine or tryptophan. The D gene is left open where the match is weak. The size field is filled for only some rows; it gives once, few, many or a size class.

v_call	d_call	clone_size	j_call	cdr3_aa	cdr3_nt
TRBV25-1	TRBD1	.	TRBJ2-5	CASSAQRTGGQETQYF	TGTGCCAGCAGTGCTCAGCGGACAGGGGGACAAGAGACCCAGTACTTC
TRBV11-2	.	few	TRBJ2-7	CASSLEGLYEQYF	TGTGCCAGCAGCTTAGAGGGCCTCTACGAGCAGTACTTC
TRBV30	.	.	TRBJ1-1	CAWSVGGSTEAFF	TGTGCCTGGAGTGTCGGGGGTAGCACTGAAGCTTTCTTT
TRBV6-5	.	.	TRBJ2-7	CASSYRDTDYEQYF	TGTGCCAGCAGTTACCGGGACACCGATTACGAGCAGTACTTC
TRBV11-3	TRBD2	.	TRBJ2-2	CASSLVWTSGRVSAGELFF	TGTGCCAGCAGCTTAGTCTGGACTAGCGGGAGGGTCTCGGCCGGGGAGCTGTTTTTT
TRBV29-1	TRBD1	few	TRBJ1-1	CSVLGQGQYEAFF	TGCAGCGTTCTCGGACAGGGACAATATGAAGCTTTCTTT
TRBV9	.	few	TRBJ2-2	CASSAGTGELFF	TGTGCCAGCAGCGCAGGGACCGGGGAGCTGTTTTTT
TRBV19	TRBD2	.	TRBJ2-1	CASRTTSGRAREQFF	TGTGCCAGTAGGACGACTAGCGGGAGGGCCCGTGAGCAGTTCTTC
TRBV6-1	.	.	TRBJ2-2	CASSGPPGLRPGELFF	TGTGCCAGCAGTGGTCCCCCGGGACTCCGCCCCGGGGAGCTGTTTTTT
TRBV14	.	.	TRBJ2-7	CASSPHLTYEQYF	TGTGCCAGCAGCCCCCACCTAACCTACGAGCAGTACTTC
TRBV12-3/TRBV12-4	TRBD1	.	TRBJ1-2	CASSTGGDYGYTF	TGTGCCAGCAGTACAGGGGGAGACTATGGCTACACCTTC
TRBV6-4	TRBD1	.	TRBJ2-3	CASRAGGSDTQYF	TGTGCCAGCCGAGCAGGGGGTTCAGATACGCAGTATTTT
TRBV9	TRBD2	.	TRBJ2-1	CASSAILGGEQFF	TGTGCCAGCAGCGCGATCCTGGGGGGGGAGCAGTTCTTC
TRBV3-1/TRBV3-2	.	.	TRBJ1-2	CASSQEGVGSYTF	TGTGCCAGCAGCCAAGAAGGGGTAGGAAGCTACACCTTC
TRBV11-2	.	.	TRBJ2-1	CASSPRVGAEQFF	TGTGCCAGCAGCCCGAGGGTGGGGGCTGAGCAGTTCTTC
TRBV6-5	TRBD1	.	TRBJ1-2	CASSTTGGGNYGYTF	TGTGCCAGCAGCACGACAGGGGGCGGGAACTATGGCTACACCTTC
TRBV18	.	.	TRBJ1-4	CASSYLSGINEKLFF	TGTGCCAGCTCATACCTCTCAGGGATTAATGAAAAACTGTTTTTT
TRBV7-6	.	.	TRBJ2-1	CASSLVMGDNEQFF	TGTGCCAGCAGCTTAGTGATGGGAGACAATGAGCAGTTCTTC
TRBV2	.	.	TRBJ2-5	CASNPEWLGRETQYF	TGTGCCAGCAATCCCGAGTGGCTAGGTCGTGAGACCCAGTACTTC
TRBV6-5	TRBD1	.	TRBJ1-6	CASSRGQENSPLHF	TGTGCCAGCAGCCGGGGACAGGAAAATTCACCCCTCCACTTT
TRBV6-5	TRBD1	.	TRBJ2-7	CASSSRDRNFEQYF	TGTGCCAGCAGCAGCCGGGACAGAAATTTCGAGCAGTACTTC
TRBV19	.	.	TRBJ1-2	CASSASGVLGYTF	TGTGCCAGTAGTGCCTCGGGAGTCTTGGGCTACACCTTC
TRBV27	.	.	TRBJ2-3	CASSLWAREYTDTQYF	TGTGCCAGCAGTTTATGGGCAAGAGAGTACACAGATACGCAGTATTTT
TRBV7-9	TRBD2	.	TRBJ2-5	CASSALAGGQETQYF	TGTGCCAGCAGCGCACTAGCGGGGGGGCAAGAGACCCAGTACTTC
TRBV9	.	.	TRBJ1-1	CASSVARDTPNTEAFF	TGTGCCAGCAGCGTAGCCCGGGACACCCCGAACACTGAAGCTTTCTTT
TRBV5-1	.	.	TRBJ1-2	CASSSIPGSNYGYTF	TGCGCCAGCAGCTCCATCCCGGGTTCCAACTATGGCTACACCTTC
TRBV6-5	.	.	TRBJ2-7	CASSYRGIQYEQYF	TGTGCCAGCAGTTACCGCGGGATCCAATACGAGCAGTACTTC
TRBV18	TRBD2	.	TRBJ2-2	CASSPPGSGAMGTGELFF	TGTGCCAGCTCGCCCCCAGGTAGCGGGGCCATGGGAACCGGGGAGCTGTTTTTT
TRBV10-2	TRBD2	once	TRBJ2-2	CASTEIRAGGPLRTGELFF	TGCGCCAGCACCGAGATTCGGGCGGGAGGGCCGCTTAGGACCGGGGAGCTGTTTTTT
TRBV19	TRBD2	.	TRBJ2-5	CASSITGTSGQETQYF	TGTGCCAGTAGTATCACAGGGACTAGCGGACAAGAGACCCAGTACTTC
TRBV12-3/TRBV12-4	.	.	TRBJ1-5	CASRGPGNQPQHF	TGTGCCAGTAGAGGACCGGGAAATCAGCCCCAGCATTTT
TRBV5-1	.	.	TRBJ1-6	CASSLEGLFNSPLHF	TGCGCCAGCAGCTTGGAGGGACTGTTTAATTCACCCCTCCACTTT
TRBV10-3	TRBD2	.	TRBJ2-1	CAISEGREVKNNEQFF	TGTGCCATCAGTGAGGGGCGGGAGGTGAAGAACAATGAGCAGTTCTTC
TRBV12-3/TRBV12-4	.	.	TRBJ2-1	CASSGPSWGPKFF	TGTGCCAGCAGTGGCCCGAGCTGGGGGCCCAAGTTCTTC
TRBV6-6	.	.	TRBJ1-5	CASSYAGVGNQPQHF	TGTGCCAGCAGTTACGCGGGAGTAGGCAATCAGCCCCAGCATTTT
TRBV6-5	TRBD2	.	TRBJ2-5	CASSYEAGGPETQYF	TGTGCCAGCAGTTACGAGGCGGGGGGGCCAGAGACCCAGTACTTC
TRBV15	TRBD1	.	TRBJ1-1	CATSDRGLGTEAFF	TGTGCCACCAGCGACAGGGGGCTAGGTACTGAAGCTTTCTTT
TRBV24-1	TRBD2	.	TRBJ2-3	CATSDVGLADTQYF	TGTGCCACCAGTGATGTGGGACTAGCTGATACGCAGTATTTT
TRBV19	TRBD1	.	TRBJ1-6	CARTGNWSTINSPLHF	TGTGCCAGGACAGGGAATTGGTCTACTATCAATTCACCCCTCCACTTT
TRBV19	TRBD1	once	TRBJ1-5	CASSRGQGYYQPQHF	TGTGCCAGTAGTCGGGGACAGGGATATTATCAGCCCCAGCATTTT
TRBV4-1	TRBD1	.	TRBJ1-1	CASSHRNMGQGSTEAFF	TGCGCCAGCAGCCACCGAAATATGGGACAGGGGAGCACTGAAGCTTTCTTT
TRBV6-5	TRBD1	.	TRBJ2-1	CASVGTAYNEQFF	TGTGCCAGCGTTGGGACAGCGTACAATGAGCAGTTCTTC
TRBV30	.	.	TRBJ1-5	CAWSRGVDTNQPQHF	TGTGCCTGGAGTCGGGGGGTTGATACCAATCAGCCCCAGCATTTT
TRBV6-4	.	.	TRBJ1-1	CASSVGQANTEAFF	TGTGCCAGCAGTGTGGGCCAAGCGAACACTGAAGCTTTCTTT